Shown below are 10 T cell receptor beta chains from a single sample sequenced in a study of blood T cell repertoires in COVID-19. The repertoire was sequenced with immunoSEQ multiplex PCR; TCRdb's copy has only in-frame clones and lacks some. The sample lists fewer than 85,000 clones, 65% to 80% occurring once. The sample comprised peripheral blood. These receptors all come from a woman older than 75 with active or convalescent COVID-19.

The rearrangement uses TRBV7-8 and TRBJ1-6; the match to TRBD1 covers 8 bases. The junction had 5 bases not matched to a gene; V was cut back by 1 base and J by 9 bases. The germline V gene encodes CDR1 SGHVS and CDR2 FQNEAQ. The CDR3 covers 15 residues. CDR3 loop: CASSLGGDRRSPLHF. DNA for the CDR3: TGTGCCAGCAGCTTAGGTGGGGACAGGCGTTCACCCCTCCACTTT. Together with reference TRBV7-8 and TRBJ1-6, the CDR3 gives the full variable domain: GAGVSQSPRYKVAKRGQDVALRCDPISGHVSLFWYQQALGQGPEFLTYFQNEAQLDKSGLPSDRFFAERPEGSVSTLKIQRTQQEDSAVYLCASSLGGDRRSPLHFGNGTRLTVT.

In its sample, this clone was seen a few times. V and J are TRBV5-1 and TRBJ2-7, with D maybe TRBD2 (5 bases). Trimming stripped 7 bases from V and 6 bases from J, with 14 bases between. CDR1 and CDR2 (germline): SGHRS, YFSETQ. The CDR3 has 12 residues. The CDR3 loop is CASSLGVGEQYF. The CDR3 DNA reads TGCGCCAGCTCGCTCGGGGTCGGCGAGCAGTACTTC.

V usage is TRBV7-2 and J usage is TRBJ2-2; 7 bases align to TRBD1. Unmatched junction bases numbered 4, after V lost 5 bases and J lost 1 base. This CDR3 contains 15 residues. Germline lookup yields CDR1 SGHTA and CDR2 FQGNSA. The CDR3 loop reads CASSADRRNTGELFF. CDR3 nucleotides: TGTGCCAGCAGCGCGGACAGGCGGAACACCGGGGAGCTGTTTTTT.

This chain connects TRBV10-3 to TRBJ2-1; TRBD2 aligns across 16 bases. CDR3 length: 14 residues. Trimming cost V 7 bases and J 15 bases; bases outside gene matches: 9. The germline V gene has CDR1 ENHRY and CDR2 SYGVKD. CDR3 bases: TGTGCCATCAACCAGGGACTAGCGGGGGGGCAGGCGTTCTTC. Translating it yields CAINQGLAGGQAFF.

The V gene is TRBV5-4, the J gene TRBJ2-1; the match to TRBD2 covers 10 bases. From germline, CDR1 is SGHNT and CDR2 YYREEE (reference sequence). V lost 4 bases and J lost 8; bases outside the gene matches: 6. The CDR3 sequence is 14 residues long. The CDR3 loop is CASSKAGGPYEQFF. For the CDR3, the DNA is TGTGCCAGCAGCAAAGCGGGGGGGCCCTATGAGCAGTTCTTC.

V usage is TRBV6-2 or TRBV6-3 and J usage is TRBJ1-1; no clear D gene. From germline, CDR1 is MNHEY and CDR2 SVGEGT. The CDR3 extends over 12 amino acids. Trimming removed 4 bases from V and 3 bases from J, with 6 bases in between. CDR3 sequence reads: CASSFGYTEAFF. The CDR3 DNA reads TGTGCCAGCAGTTTCGGGTACACTGAAGCTTTCTTT.

The J gene is TRBJ2-7, the V gene TRBV7-2; D may be TRBD1 (6 bases). Germline loops: CDR1 SGHTA, CDR2 FQGNSA. Between the trimmed V and J ends, which lost 7 bases and 6 bases, there was a span of 19 bases. This CDR3 spans 14 amino acids. The CDR3 is CASNPNPTGFEQYF. CDR3 bases: TGTGCCAGCAACCCTAATCCAACAGGGTTCGAGCAGTACTTC. The entire variable domain, with the rest obtained from reference TRBV7-2 and TRBJ2-7, is as follows: GAGVSQSPSNKVTEKGKDVELRCDPISGHTALYWYRQSLGQGLEFLIYFQGNSAPDKSGLPSDRFSAERTGGSVSTLTIQRTQQEDSAVYLCASNPNPTGFEQYFGPGTRLTVT.

This clone was counted a single time. The chain employs TRBV6-5 and TRBJ1-3; tentative D call: TRBD1 (5 bases). This CDR3 contains 15 residues. Per germline, CDR1 MNHEY and CDR2 SVGAGI. V was trimmed by 7 bases and J by 0 bases, leaving 13 bases between them. In nucleotides, the CDR3 is TGTGCCAGCAATCATCCAGGGAACTCTGGAAACACCATATATTTT. As protein: CASNHPGNSGNTIYF.

The gene calls are TRBV2 and TRBJ1-2; the D gene is possibly TRBD1 (6 bases). Germline V gene sequence: CDR1 SNHLY, CDR2 FYNNEI. V dropped 5 bases and J dropped 8 bases, with 24 bases sitting between them. The length of the CDR3 is 16 residues. The CDR3 region has the DNA TGTGCCAGCAGTCTTTATACAGGGTTTAGGTTAGGCGGCTACACCTTC. Translation: CASSLYTGFRLGGYTF.

This rearrangement joins TRBV28 to TRBJ2-3; the match to TRBD1 covers 9 bases. Looked up from germline, CDR1 is MDHEN and CDR2 is SYDVKM. The V and J ends lost 5 bases and 6 bases, in that order; junction bases with no gene match: 15. This CDR3 region has 17 residues. The CDR3, as DNA: TGTGCCAGCAGTCCGCCCCGGCCGGGACAGGGAAGGGATACGCAGTATTTT. Translated: CASSPPRPGQGRDTQYF.